A single sample gave rise to the 17 T cell receptor beta chains below, sequenced in a study of cytomegalovirus exposure and HLA in healthy donors. PCR was performed using 60 Vbeta and 13 Jbeta primers. The assay was immunoSEQ multiplex PCR, and TCRdb's table has in-frame clones only and misses some. The sample consists of roughly 220,000 clones, around 70% of them appearing once. The sequencing sample was made of PBMCs. The source is a man aged 40-49 years in good health and CMV-seropositive.

The sample holds a few counts of this clone. V is TRBV11-3 and J is TRBJ1-1; D gene ambiguous. The V gene lost 2 bases and the J gene lost 4 bases, with 8 bases spanning the gap. The CDR3 consists of 13 residues. Germline lookup yields CDR1 SGHNT and CDR2 YENEEA. The CDR3 spells CASSLSESTEAFF. Here the CDR3 DNA reads TGTGCCAGCAGCTTAAGCGAATCCACTGAAGCTTTCTTT.

This chain uses TRBV5-4 with TRBJ2-3, with TRBD1 as a possible D gene (6 bases). V lost 4 bases and J 5 bases, leaving 11 bases between the germline ends. The CDR3 spans 13 residues. Per germline, CDR1 SGHNT and CDR2 YYREEE (reference sequence). This CDR3 reads CASSLGRGDTQYF. The DNA for the CDR3 is TGTGCCAGCAGCCTGGGCAGGGGAGATACGCAGTATTTT.

J is TRBJ1-2 and V is TRBV5-1; tentative D call: TRBD1 (5 bases). V was cut by 5 bases and J by 8 bases, with 19 bases left in between. The length of the CDR3 is 14 residues. Germline V gene data show CDR1 as SGHRS and CDR2 as YFSETQ. The CDR3, as DNA: TGCGCCAGCAGAGCCGGTGGGCAGGGTAACGGCTACACCTTC. This sequence encodes CASRAGGQGNGYTF.

The V call is TRBV19, the J call TRBJ1-2, with a tentative D call TRBD1 (6 bases). This CDR3 region has 14 residues. The ends were cut back, 6 bases at V and 5 bases at J, with 16 bases in the middle. From germline, CDR1 is LNHDA and CDR2 SQIVND (reference sequence). This chain's CDR3 is CASRYGQRYYGYTF. In DNA form, the CDR3 reads TGTGCCAGTAGGTACGGACAGCGTTATTATGGCTACACCTTC.

This chain uses TRBV28 with TRBJ1-5, with TRBD1 matching over 9 bases. The CDR3 length is 15 residues. V lost 6 bases to trimming and J lost 2 bases; unmatched junction nucleotides: 5. Germline loops: CDR1 MDHEN, CDR2 SYDVKM. The CDR3 here is CASRIQGAGNQPQHF. CDR3 in DNA: TGTGCCAGCAGAATACAGGGGGCGGGCAATCAGCCCCAGCATTTT. Full variable domain (missing parts from reference TRBV28 and TRBJ1-5): DVKVTQSSRYLVKRTGEKVFLECVQDMDHENMFWYRQDPGLGLRLIYFSYDVKMKEKGDIPEGYSVSREKKERFSLILESASTNQTSMYLCASRIQGAGNQPQHFGDGTRLSIL.

This clone has just a few counts. This chain joins TRBV19 and TRBJ2-3; tentatively, D is TRBD1 (5 bases). CDR3 length: 15 residues. The V end was cut by 3 bases, the J end by 2 bases, with 12 bases between. CDR1 LNHDA and CDR2 SQIVND come from the germline V gene (reference sequence). This CDR3 reads CASSILGVATDTQYF. CDR3 nucleotide sequence: TGTGCCAGTAGTATTTTAGGGGTGGCCACAGATACGCAGTATTTT.

V usage is TRBV9 and J usage is TRBJ1-3; D is undetermined. The CDR3 has 15 residues. The V gene lost 3 bases and the J gene lost 0 bases, with 10 bases spanning the gap. Germline lookup yields CDR1 SGDLS and CDR2 YYNGEE. CDR3: CASSATDFSGNTIYF. In DNA, the CDR3 is TGTGCCAGCAGCGCCACGGACTTCTCTGGAAACACCATATATTTT.

V is TRBV5-4 and J is TRBJ1-2, with D possibly TRBD1 on 5 matching bases. The germline CDR1 and CDR2 sequences are SGHNT and YYREEE (reference sequence). CDR3 length: 15 residues. Trimming pared 0 bases from V and 4 bases from J, leaving 13 bases between. CDR3: CASSLGGGAGYGYTF. Here the CDR3 DNA reads TGTGCCAGCAGCTTGGGGGGAGGGGCGGGCTATGGCTACACCTTC.

The rearrangement uses TRBV7-2 and TRBJ2-7, with TRBD2 as a possible D gene (5 bases). The germline gives CDR1 SGHTA, CDR2 FQGNSA. The CDR3 is 14 amino acids. V was clipped by 1 base and J by 6 bases, with 13 bases between them. This chain's CDR3 is CASSLGGQAGEQYF. CDR3 coding DNA: TGTGCCAGCAGCTTAGGTGGGCAGGCGGGCGAGCAGTACTTC.

The chain combines TRBV10-2 with TRBJ2-3; 10 nucleotides line up with TRBD2. V gave up 7 bases and J gave up 2 bases; unmatched junction bases: 3. Per the germline V gene, CDR1 is WSHSY and CDR2 is SAAADI. CDR3 length equals 14 residues. CDR3: CASTLAGHTDTQYF. DNA for the CDR3: TGCGCCAGCACACTAGCGGGGCACACAGATACGCAGTATTTT.

This chain joins TRBV5-1 and TRBJ1-1; 9 bases are shared with TRBD1. The V gene's germline CDR1 is SGHRS and CDR2 YFSETQ. CDR3 length equals 15 residues. V shed 1 base, J shed 11 bases, and the junction held 12 bases outside the gene matches. The CDR3 sequence is CASSLSSGYDRGAFF. The CDR3 DNA reads TGCGCCAGCAGCTTGAGTTCGGGCTACGACAGGGGGGCTTTCTTT. The entire variable domain, with the rest obtained from reference TRBV5-1 and TRBJ1-1, is as follows: KAGVTQTPRYLIKTRGQQVTLSCSPISGHRSVSWYQQTPGQGLQFLFEYFSETQRNKGNFPGRFSGRQFSNSRSEMNVSTLELGDSALYLCASSLSSGYDRGAFFGQGTRLTVV.

The sample holds a few counts of this clone. V gene TRBV7-9 combines with J gene TRBJ1-1; weak D call: TRBD1 (6 bases). CDR3 length: 15 amino acids. The germline gives CDR1 SEHNR, CDR2 FQNEAQ (reference sequence). The V end was cut by 5 bases, the J end by 1 base, with 14 bases between. The chain's CDR3 is CASSESRTANTEAFF. The CDR3 DNA is TGTGCCAGCAGCGAAAGCCGGACAGCGAACACTGAAGCTTTCTTT.

The V gene is TRBV5-6, the J gene TRBJ2-2, with a possible D match to TRBD2 (6 bases). Per the germline V gene, CDR1 is SGHDT and CDR2 is YYEEEE. V shed 2 bases and J shed 2 bases, with 10 bases lying between them. CDR3 size: 15 residues. The DNA of the CDR3 is TGTGCCAGCAGCTTCGGGACTGGCAACACCGGGGAGCTGTTTTTT. Protein: CASSFGTGNTGELFF.

This clone was counted only a few times. The gene calls are TRBV7-2 and TRBJ2-7, with 10 bases matching TRBD2. The ends lost 0 bases at V and 3 bases at J; junction bases unmatched: 2. Per the germline V gene, CDR1 is SGHTA and CDR2 is FQGNSA. CDR3 size: 15 residues. DNA for the CDR3: TGTGCCAGCAGCTTAGCAGGGACTAGCGACTACGAGCAGTACTTC. Protein product: CASSLAGTSDYEQYF. Supplemented by reference TRBV7-2 and TRBJ2-7, the full variable domain reads GAGVSQSPSNKVTEKGKDVELRCDPISGHTALYWYRQSLGQGLEFLIYFQGNSAPDKSGLPSDRFSAERTGGSVSTLTIQRTQQEDSAVYLCASSLAGTSDYEQYFGPGTRLTVT.

Points on this clone: Other DNA sequences in this sample translate to the same CDR3. This chain links TRBV10-3 with TRBJ1-6; D gene ambiguous. Germline V gives CDR1 ENHRY, CDR2 SYGVKD. V was trimmed by 4 bases and J by 4 bases, leaving 8 bases between them. The CDR3 runs 14 residues. DNA for the CDR3: TGTGCCATCAGTGGTGACATATATAATTCACCCCTCCACTTT. This translates into CAISGDIYNSPLHF.

The genes are TRBV14 and TRBJ1-4, with TRBD1 as a possible D gene (5 bases). The ends were cut back, 4 bases at V and 8 bases at J, with 17 bases in the middle. Germline values: CDR1 SGHDN, CDR2 FVKESK. The CDR3 length is 15 residues. CDR3 in DNA: TGTGCCAGCAGCCCAGGGAGGCTCCCTGGCGAAAAACTGTTTTTT. Its translation: CASSPGRLPGEKLFF.

The chain has TRBV6-4 and TRBJ1-5; D call uncertain. With 2 bases removed from V and 3 bases from J, the gap between germline ends came to 11 bases. Germline-derived CDR1 and CDR2 are MRHNA and SNTAGT. This CDR3 region has 15 residues. The CDR3, as DNA: TGTGCCAGCAGTGACCAGCCGGGAAACAATCAGCCCCAGCATTTT. It encodes CASSDQPGNNQPQHF.